The rows below give T cell receptor beta chains drawn from one sample of a study of T cell changes during pregnancy in multiple sclerosis. TCRdb's copy holds only in-frame clones and misses some; the assay was immunoSEQ multiplex PCR. The top ten clones hold around 0.3% of a sample with 70,000 or so clones, around 90% of them seen once. Specimen: CD4+ T cells from peripheral blood mononuclear cells, collected after pregnancy. Receptor source: a female donor with multiple sclerosis, enrolled in a pregnancy study. Each CDR3 is given with its conserved first and last residue. A D gene is named only where the DNA matches it firmly. Some rows have no size entry. The others give once, few or many, or a class for an expanded clone.

j_call	clone_size	v_call	d_call	cdr3_aa	cdr3_nt
TRBJ1-6	NA	TRBV7-9	TRBD1	CASSPRTGESSPLHF	TGTGCCAGCAGCCCCAGGACAGGGGAAAGTTCACCCCTCCACTTT
TRBJ2-7	NA	TRBV11-2	TRBD1	CASSFGQGFYEQYF	TGTGCCAGCAGCTTTGGACAGGGGTTCTACGAGCAGTACTTC
TRBJ1-5	NA	TRBV5-1	NA	CASSFGSGNQPQHF	TGCGCCAGCAGCTTTGGTTCAGGGAATCAGCCCCAGCATTTT
TRBJ1-1	NA	TRBV6-1	NA	CASSPTGYTEAFF	TGTGCCAGCAGCCCTACAGGGTACACTGAAGCTTTCTTT
TRBJ2-4	NA	TRBV10-3	TRBD1	CAISQQGAKEDIQYF	TGTGCCATCAGTCAACAGGGGGCGAAGGAGGACATTCAGTACTTC
TRBJ1-2	NA	TRBV5-6	NA	CASRREVQGGGGGYTF	TGTGCCAGCCGAAGAGAAGTCCAGGGCGGTGGTGGTGGCTACACCTTC
TRBJ2-1	NA	TRBV7-6	NA	CASSTRSNEQFF	TGTGCCAGCAGCACGAGGAGCAATGAGCAGTTCTTC
TRBJ1-1	NA	TRBV6-1	TRBD1	CASSRDRVTNTEAFF	TGTGCCAGCAGTCGGGACAGGGTTACAAACACTGAAGCTTTCTTT
TRBJ2-5	NA	TRBV6-6	NA	CASSYSRLEKTQYF	TGTGCCAGCAGTTATTCACGACTGGAAAAGACCCAGTACTTC
TRBJ2-1	NA	TRBV9	TRBD2	CASSPASGGSYNEQFF	TGTGCCAGCAGCCCCGCTAGCGGTGGCTCCTACAATGAGCAGTTCTTC
TRBJ1-2	NA	TRBV2	TRBD1	CASSPLRQGYGYTF	TGTGCCAGCAGTCCATTGCGACAGGGTTATGGCTACACCTTC
TRBJ2-2	NA	TRBV7-9	TRBD2	CAPERETGELFF	TGTGCTCCCGAGCGGGAGACCGGGGAGCTGTTTTTT
TRBJ1-5	NA	TRBV10-3	NA	CAISGQVKQPQHF	TGTGCCATCAGTGGCCAGGTAAAGCAGCCCCAGCATTTT
TRBJ2-7	NA	TRBV28	TRBD2	CASSSGTSGSLSYEQYF	TGTGCCAGCAGTTCAGGGACTAGCGGGAGCCTCTCCTACGAGCAGTACTTC
TRBJ2-1	NA	TRBV5-4	NA	CASSLETAANEQFF	TGTGCCAGCAGCTTGGAAACAGCTGCCAATGAGCAGTTCTTC
TRBJ2-2	NA	TRBV11-3	TRBD2	CASSSGLAGNTGELFF	TGTGCCAGCAGTTCCGGACTAGCGGGAAATACCGGGGAGCTGTTTTTT
TRBJ1-3	NA	TRBV11-2	NA	CASSLVAGLNTIYF	TGTGCCAGCAGCTTAGTGGCAGGTCTGAACACCATATATTTT
TRBJ1-1	NA	TRBV29-1	NA	CSVSDILNTEAFF	TGCAGCGTTTCGGACATCCTGAACACTGAAGCTTTCTTT
TRBJ1-6	NA	TRBV19	TRBD1	CASIGTAKNSPLHF	TGTGCCAGTATAGGGACAGCTAAGAATTCACCCCTCCACTTT
TRBJ2-7	NA	TRBV30	NA	CAWSQGEASLEQYF	TGTGCCTGGAGTCAGGGCGAGGCATCCTTGGAGCAGTACTTC
TRBJ2-2	NA	TRBV9	TRBD1	CASSAEGTANTGELFF	TGTGCCAGCAGCGCCGAGGGGACAGCGAACACCGGGGAGCTGTTTTTT
TRBJ2-5	NA	TRBV5-4	NA	CASSLGSGETQYF	TGTGCCAGCAGCCTAGGATCTGGGGAGACCCAGTACTTC
TRBJ2-5	NA	TRBV7-3	TRBD1	CASSPGTGDVTQYF	TGTGCCAGCAGCCCCGGGACAGGAGACGTGACCCAGTACTTC
TRBJ2-1	NA	TRBV9	NA	CASSAGTGRNEQFF	TGTGCCAGCAGCGCCGGGACTGGCCGGAATGAGCAGTTCTTC
TRBJ1-1	NA	TRBV19	NA	CASSITGGLAFF	TGTGCCAGTAGTATTACCGGGGGATTAGCTTTCTTT
TRBJ2-2	NA	TRBV18	NA	CASSPKGGTGELFF	TGTGCCAGCTCACCAAAAGGCGGGACCGGGGAGCTGTTTTTT
TRBJ1-1	few	TRBV2	NA	CAAALSWNTEAFF	TGTGCCGCAGCGTTGTCATGGAACACTGAAGCTTTCTTT
TRBJ2-3	NA	TRBV5-1	NA	CASSFSGADTQYF	TGCGCCAGCAGCTTTTCTGGGGCGGATACGCAGTATTTT
TRBJ2-3	NA	TRBV9	TRBD2	CASSKGTSGYSDTQYF	TGTGCCAGCAGCAAAGGGACTAGCGGGTATTCAGATACGCAGTATTTT
TRBJ1-5	NA	TRBV2	NA	CASSPPGRSNQPQHF	TGTGCCAGCAGCCCACCGGGAAGAAGCAATCAGCCCCAGCATTTT
TRBJ1-2	NA	TRBV6-5	NA	CASTQVYPGGYTF	TGTGCCAGCACCCAAGTGTATCCGGGTGGCTACACCTTC
TRBJ1-3	once	TRBV5-5	NA	CASSLDIRHTSGNTIYF	TGTGCCAGCAGCTTGGATATCCGACACACCTCTGGAAACACCATATATTTT